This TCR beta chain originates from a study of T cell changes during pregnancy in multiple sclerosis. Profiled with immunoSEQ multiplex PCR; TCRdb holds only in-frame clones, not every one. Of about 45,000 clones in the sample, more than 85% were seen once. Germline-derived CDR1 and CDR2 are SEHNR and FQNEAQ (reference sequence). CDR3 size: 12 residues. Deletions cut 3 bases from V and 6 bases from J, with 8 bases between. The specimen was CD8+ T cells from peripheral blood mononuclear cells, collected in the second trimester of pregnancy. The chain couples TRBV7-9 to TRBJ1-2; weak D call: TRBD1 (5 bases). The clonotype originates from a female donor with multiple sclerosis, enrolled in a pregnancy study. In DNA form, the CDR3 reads TGTGCCAGCAGCTTTGGGGCGGATGGCTACACCTTC. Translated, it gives CASSFGADGYTF. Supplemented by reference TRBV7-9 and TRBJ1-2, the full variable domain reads DTGVSQNPRHKITKRGQNVTFRCDPISEHNRLYWYRQTLGQGPEFLTYFQNEAQLEKSRLLSDRFSAERPKGSFSTLEIQRTEQGDSAMYLCASSFGADGYTFGSGTRLTVV.